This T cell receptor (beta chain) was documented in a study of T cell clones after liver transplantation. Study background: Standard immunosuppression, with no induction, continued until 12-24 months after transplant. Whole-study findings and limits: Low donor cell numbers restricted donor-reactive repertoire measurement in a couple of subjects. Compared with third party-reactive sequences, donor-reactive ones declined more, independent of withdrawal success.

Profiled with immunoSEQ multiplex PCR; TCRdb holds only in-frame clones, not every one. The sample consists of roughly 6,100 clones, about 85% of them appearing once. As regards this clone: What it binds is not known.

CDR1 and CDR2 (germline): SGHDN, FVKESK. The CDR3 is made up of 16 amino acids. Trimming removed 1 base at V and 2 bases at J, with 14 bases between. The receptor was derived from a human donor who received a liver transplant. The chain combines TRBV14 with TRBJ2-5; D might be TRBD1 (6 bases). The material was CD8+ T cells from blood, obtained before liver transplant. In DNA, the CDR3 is TGTGCCAGCAGCCAAGTAGGGGGACACCGTCAAGAGACCCAGTACTTC. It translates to CASSQVGGHRQETQYF.